The 3 T cell receptor beta chains presented below share a single source sample, sequenced in a study of blood T cells in healthy people across ages (dated by TCRdb to the mid-2010s). Library preparation used 5' RACE. The sequencing machine was an Illumina HiSeq 2500. A second PCR of roughly 7 to 11 cycles was performed with a sample-barcoded 5' primer and a J-beta primer mix. TCRdb ran its own pipeline on the public reads, namely fastp trimming at Q25 and MiXCR clone calling, and kept in-frame beta chains. Merged by CDR3 protein, the rows form single entries marked with the most common genes and DNA. The sample table lists some 1.1 million distinct CDR3 sequences, approximately 38% of them with a count of one. Of the sample, around 13% falls within the top ten clones. Input material: blood. All receptors derive from a man younger than 35 in good health.

Only a few counts were recorded for this clonotype. This chain uses TRBV12-3 or TRBV12-4 with TRBJ1-2, with 8 nucleotides matching TRBD1. Trimming at V came to 4 bases and at J to 3 bases, leaving 7 bases not matched to a gene. This CDR3 has 15 amino acids. CDR3 coding DNA: TGTGCCAGCAGTTCCCCGGGACAGGAGCACTATGGCTACACCTTC. Translation: CASSSPGQEHYGYTF.

This clonotype has more than one count but fewer than ten. The chain employs TRBV5-1 and TRBJ1-1, with D tentatively TRBD1 (5 bases). CDR3 length equals 16 residues. V shed 4 bases and J shed 4 bases, with 20 bases lying between them. CDR1 and CDR2 (germline): SGHRS, YFSETQ. The CDR3 region has the DNA TGCGCCAGCAGCCGCCGGGACCGAAGACTGGTCACTGAAGCTTTCTTT. Protein sequence: CASSRRDRRLVTEAFF.

Comments on this clonotype: This may stem from a read error, because a much larger clone lies one nucleotide away. The V gene is TRBV7-2, the J gene TRBJ2-1; TRBD1 matches at 8 bases. The trim removed 5 bases at V and 4 bases at J, leaving 10 bases unmatched. The CDR3 loop spans 16 amino acids. The germline V gene has CDR1 SGHTA and CDR2 FQGNSA. This chain's CDR3 is CASSLSGGAGYNEQFF. CDR3 nucleotides: TGTGCCAGCAGCCTATCAGGGGGCGCAGGGTACAATGAGCAGTTCTTC. Based on the CDR3 plus reference TRBV7-2 and TRBJ2-1, the full variable domain is GAGVSQSPSNKVTEKGKDVELRCDPISGHTALYWYRQSLGQGLEFLIYFQGNSAPDKSGLPSDRFSAERTGGSVSTLTIQRTQQEDSAVYLCASSLSGGAGYNEQFFGPGTRLTVL.